The 32 T cell receptor beta chains given below trace back to one sample, sequenced in a study of shared clonotypes between healthy human individuals. Only in-frame clones appear in the TCRdb table, and some are missing; sequencing was by immunoSEQ multiplex PCR. The table lists around 510,000 clones, approximately 94% of them singletons, with nearly 0.065% in the top ten. The sequencing input was naive CD4+ T cells sorted from blood. Subset of the sample: CD45RA+ positively selected. All receptors come from a woman aged 25 to 45 in good health.

This clone was picked up one time. J is TRBJ2-2 and V is TRBV5-4; TRBD1 matches 9 bases. The V segment lost 3 bases and the J segment 6 bases; nucleotides outside the gene matches: 9. In germline, CDR1 is SGHNT, CDR2 YYREEE (reference sequence). This CDR3 region has 16 residues. For the CDR3, the DNA is TGTGCCAGCAGCTCACCCGACAGGGGGAGATCCGGGGAGCTGTTTTTT. This sequence encodes CASSSPDRGRSGELFF.

Here the CDR3 DNA reads TGTGCCAGCAGTGAAGGTGGGACAAATACCTACGAGCAGTACTTC. The encoded protein is CASSEGGTNTYEQYF. The chain carries TRBV6-1 and TRBJ2-7; possible D gene TRBD1, 6 bases. This CDR3 is built from 15 residues. Trimming left V 1 base short and J 2 bases short, with 12 bases between. Germline V gene sequence: CDR1 MNHNS, CDR2 SASEGT.

V usage is TRBV5-1 and J usage is TRBJ1-3, with D unresolved. Looked up from germline, CDR1 is SGHRS and CDR2 is YFSETQ. V was cut by 4 bases and J by 2 bases, with 10 bases left in between. This CDR3 has 14 amino acids. The CDR3 DNA sequence: TGCGCCAGCAGCCAGACATGGACTGGAAACACCATATATTTT. It yields the protein CASSQTWTGNTIYF.

The J gene is TRBJ2-1, the V gene TRBV5-8; TRBD2 matches 12 bases. This CDR3 comprises 19 residues. Losses at the gene ends were 5 bases for V and 0 bases for J; bases not matched to a gene: 12. Germline V lookup: CDR1 SGHTS, CDR2 YDEGEE. CDR3 nucleotides: TGTGCCAGCAGTTTCAGCGGGACTAGCGGGTCCAGCTCCTACAATGAGCAGTTCTTC. It yields the protein CASSFSGTSGSSSYNEQFF.

This clone has just a few counts. This chain links TRBV19 with TRBJ1-1; 7 bases fit TRBD1. There are 12 residues in the CDR3. Germline lookup yields CDR1 LNHDA and CDR2 SQIVND (reference sequence). V shed 7 bases, J shed 4 bases, and the junction held 3 bases outside the gene matches. CDR3 residues: CASNNRGTEAFF. The CDR3, as DNA: TGTGCCAGTAACAACAGGGGCACTGAAGCTTTCTTT. Combining the CDR3 with reference TRBV19 and TRBJ1-1 gives the whole variable domain DGGITQSPKYLFRKEGQNVTLSCEQNLNHDAMYWYRQDPGQGLRLIYYSQIVNDFQKGDIAEGYSVSREKKESFPLTVTSAQKNPTAFYLCASNNRGTEAFFGQGTRLTVV.

The chain uses TRBV6-1 and TRBJ2-7; 7 bases match TRBD2. The ends lost 10 bases at V and 0 bases at J; junction bases unmatched: 12. The germline V gene encodes CDR1 MNHNS and CDR2 SASEGT. CDR3 length: 15 residues. The CDR3 spells CATILSLASSYEQYF. The CDR3 bases are TGTGCCACCATACTATCACTAGCGAGCTCCTACGAGCAGTACTTC.

The CDR3 spells CASKDERAGDTQYF. The CDR3 coding sequence is TGTGCCAGCAAGGATGAAAGGGCCGGTGATACGCAGTATTTT. The chain carries TRBV5-4 and TRBJ2-3; D not certain. The CDR3 spans 14 residues. V was trimmed by 6 bases and J by 6 bases, leaving 17 bases between them. The germline V gene has CDR1 SGHNT and CDR2 YYREEE (reference sequence).

The chain links TRBV10-3 to TRBJ2-1, with 14 positions matching TRBD2. Germline V gene data show CDR1 as ENHRY and CDR2 as SYGVKD. The length of the CDR3 is 16 residues. V was pared by 5 bases and J by 8 bases, with 8 bases of the junction left unmatched. CDR3 residues: CAISSTSGRAGYEQFF. CDR3 nucleotides: TGTGCCATCAGTTCGACTAGCGGGAGGGCAGGGTATGAGCAGTTCTTC.

The chain employs TRBV5-1 and TRBJ1-4; TRBD1 might be the D (5 bases). The ends were cut back, 0 bases at V and 5 bases at J, with 11 bases in the middle. The length of the CDR3 is 15 residues. The germline V gene has CDR1 SGHRS and CDR2 YFSETQ. The CDR3 reads CASSLAGDGNEKLFF. In DNA form, the CDR3 reads TGCGCCAGCAGCTTGGCGGGGGATGGGAATGAAAAACTGTTTTTT. Complete variable domain (other parts from reference TRBV5-1 and TRBJ1-4): KAGVTQTPRYLIKTRGQQVTLSCSPISGHRSVSWYQQTPGQGLQFLFEYFSETQRNKGNFPGRFSGRQFSNSRSEMNVSTLELGDSALYLCASSLAGDGNEKLFFGSGTQLSVL.

V gene TRBV25-1 combines with J gene TRBJ2-3; 7 bases fit TRBD1. The CDR3 has 16 amino acids. Germline CDR1 MGHDK, CDR2 SYGVNS. V lost 2 bases, J lost 0 bases, and 5 bases stayed unmatched. In DNA, the CDR3 is TGTGCCAGCAGTGAAGGGACAGCTCCAAGCACAGATACGCAGTATTTT. Translated, it gives CASSEGTAPSTDTQYF.

The chain couples TRBV10-3 to TRBJ2-2; D may be TRBD2 (6 bases). Germline loops: CDR1 ENHRY, CDR2 SYGVKD. The CDR3 covers 16 residues. Trimming removed 6 bases at V and 3 bases at J, with 17 bases between. CDR3 sequence reads: CAISGGLPLDTGELFF. The CDR3 DNA reads as TGTGCCATCAGCGGCGGACTACCTCTTGACACCGGGGAGCTGTTTTTT.

The chain combines TRBV18 with TRBJ1-2; 7 bases map to TRBD1. The germline gives CDR1 KGHSH, CDR2 LQKENI. Trimming removed 4 bases from V and 7 bases from J; junction bases left unmatched: 15. The CDR3 has 16 amino acids. The CDR3 coding sequence is TGTGCCAGCTCACGGGGAGAACTGACAGGGATGGGTGGCTACACCTTC. This translates into CASSRGELTGMGGYTF.

J is TRBJ2-2 and V is TRBV5-8; D could derive from TRBD1 or TRBD2 (5 bases each). The germline V gene encodes CDR1 SGHTS and CDR2 YDEGEE. V was pared by 4 bases and J by 0 bases, with 19 bases between. The length of the CDR3 is 18 residues. CDR3 sequence: CASSHTVWGRSNTGELFF. In nucleotides, the CDR3 is TGTGCCAGCAGCCATACCGTTTGGGGGAGATCGAACACCGGGGAGCTGTTTTTT. Looking up the rest from reference TRBV5-8 and TRBJ2-2 gives the full variable domain: EAGVTQSPTHLIKTRGQQATLRCSPISGHTSVYWYQQALGLGLQFLLWYDEGEERNRGNFPPRFSGRQFPNYSSELNVNALELEDSALYLCASSHTVWGRSNTGELFFGEGSRLTVL.

This chain uses TRBV7-9 with TRBJ1-5; D is perhaps TRBD1 (6 bases). CDR3 size: 15 residues. Germline CDR1 reads SEHNR; CDR2 reads FQNEAQ (reference sequence). V was clipped by 2 bases and J by 4 bases, with 12 bases between them. CDR3 region: CASSLTGHQNQPQHF. The CDR3 DNA reads as TGTGCCAGCAGCTTAACGGGACACCAAAATCAGCCCCAGCATTTT.

The CDR3 sequence: CASSQRTGGAGQPQHF. In DNA form, the CDR3 reads TGTGCCAGCAGCCAACGGACAGGGGGCGCGGGGCAGCCCCAGCATTTT. The chain recombines TRBV16 with TRBJ1-5, with 11 bases matching TRBD1. CDR3 length: 16 residues. J was trimmed by 7 bases and V by 2 bases; bases with no gene match: 7. Looked up from germline, CDR1 is KGHSY and CDR2 is FQNENV.

The J gene is TRBJ2-2, the V gene TRBV18, with D possibly matching TRBD1 (6 bases). V was shortened by 4 bases and J by 0 bases, with 12 bases between the two germline ends. There are 16 residues in the CDR3. Germline CDR1 and CDR2: KGHSH and LQKENI. The CDR3: CASSLYRASNTGELFF. The CDR3 bases are TGTGCCAGCTCACTCTACAGGGCATCGAACACCGGGGAGCTGTTTTTT.

This clone was detected only once. V and J are TRBV5-1 and TRBJ2-7, with 10 bases lining up with TRBD2. Trimming at V came to 3 bases and at J to 6 bases, leaving 9 bases not matched to a gene. The germline V gene encodes CDR1 SGHRS and CDR2 YFSETQ. The CDR3 is made up of 15 amino acids. CDR3 nucleotide sequence: TGCGCCAGCAGCTCGCGCGGGACTAGCGAGGGCGAGCAGTACTTC. It translates to CASSSRGTSEGEQYF. The full variable domain, in which reference TRBV5-1 and TRBJ2-7 provide the parts outside the CDR3, is KAGVTQTPRYLIKTRGQQVTLSCSPISGHRSVSWYQQTPGQGLQFLFEYFSETQRNKGNFPGRFSGRQFSNSRSEMNVSTLELGDSALYLCASSSRGTSEGEQYFGPGTRLTVT.

The chain is built from TRBV30 and TRBJ1-5; tentatively, D is TRBD1 (5 bases). This CDR3 has 15 amino acids. The germline gives CDR1 GTSNPN, CDR2 SVGIG (reference sequence). The V gene lost 5 bases and the J gene lost 4 bases, with 18 bases spanning the gap. In DNA, the CDR3 is TGTGCCTGGTCCCGAGGCGGGGCGGCGAATCAGCCCCAGCATTTT. Translating gives CAWSRGGAANQPQHF.

V is TRBV6-5 and J is TRBJ1-2; no firm D call. The CDR3 consists of 13 residues. Germline V gene lookup returns CDR1 MNHEY and CDR2 SVGAGI. V lost 5 bases, J lost 1 base, and 8 bases lay in between. CDR3 protein: CASSQDLNYGYTF. The CDR3 bases are TGTGCCAGCAGTCAAGATCTTAACTATGGCTACACCTTC.

This chain links TRBV21-1 with TRBJ2-7; no DNA check was done on the table's D call, TRBD1. TRBV21-1 counts as a pseudogene. The CDR3 covers 14 residues. The CDR3 reads CASSNIYQLREQYF. The CDR3 DNA sequence: TGTGCCAGCAGCAATATTTACCAGCTCAGGGAGCAGTACTTC.

The chain recombines TRBV11-2 with TRBJ2-1; a possible D gene is TRBD1 (5 bases). CDR3 size: 16 residues. The V gene lost 3 bases and the J gene lost 5 bases, with 17 bases spanning the gap. Per the germline V gene, CDR1 is SGHAT and CDR2 is FQNNGV. CDR3 protein: CASSFWGRVTHNEQFF. DNA for the CDR3: TGTGCCAGCAGCTTTTGGGGCAGGGTGACCCACAATGAGCAGTTCTTC.

This clone showed up just a few times. In the same sample, other DNA sequences code for this CDR3. This rearrangement joins TRBV11-2 to TRBJ2-7, with 7 bases lining up with TRBD1. Germline V gene sequence: CDR1 SGHAT, CDR2 FQNNGV. This CDR3 contains 12 residues. V lost 5 bases and J lost 3; bases outside the gene matches: 1. CDR3 DNA: TGTGCCAGCAGCCGACAGGGCTACGAGCAGTACTTC. Translating gives CASSRQGYEQYF.

The chain is built from TRBV18 and TRBJ1-1, with D possibly being TRBD1 (5 bases). V was shortened by 1 base and J by 5 bases, with 17 bases between the two germline ends. The CDR3 is made up of 16 amino acids. Looked up from germline, CDR1 is KGHSH and CDR2 is LQKENI. The CDR3, as DNA: TGTGCCAGCTCACCACGATCCGGGACGGGGGATACTGAAGCTTTCTTT. Translating gives CASSPRSGTGDTEAFF.

V usage is TRBV25-1 and J usage is TRBJ2-1; TRBD2 matches 9 bases. The CDR3 loop spans 17 amino acids. Germline V gene lookup returns CDR1 MGHDK and CDR2 SYGVNS. J was trimmed by 8 bases and V by 3 bases; bases with no gene match: 14. CDR3 loop: CASSDHPAGGPPHEQFF. As DNA, the CDR3 is TGTGCCAGCAGTGACCACCCCGCGGGAGGGCCTCCGCATGAGCAGTTCTTC. The variable domain in full, with the rest retrieved from reference TRBV25-1 and TRBJ2-1, is EADIYQTPRYLVIGTGKKITLECSQTMGHDKMYWYQQDPGMELHLIHYSYGVNSTEKGDLSSESTVSRIRTEHFPLTLESARPSHTSQYLCASSDHPAGGPPHEQFFGPGTRLTVL.

The chain carries TRBV11-2 and TRBJ2-3; TRBD2 matches at 8 bases. The CDR3 spans 16 residues. Germline CDR1 reads SGHAT; CDR2 reads FQNNGV. J lost 0 bases, V lost 5 bases, and 7 bases had no gene match. CDR3 sequence: CASSLLLAESTDTQYF. The CDR3 DNA reads as TGTGCCAGCAGCCTCCTACTAGCGGAGAGCACAGATACGCAGTATTTT.

This chain uses TRBV10-3 with TRBJ2-5; no definite D call. The CDR3 spans 15 residues. The V gene lost 6 bases and the J gene lost 0 bases, with 14 bases spanning the gap. CDR1 and CDR2 (germline): ENHRY, SYGVKD. The CDR3: CAIRADNAYQETQYF. CDR3 coding DNA: TGTGCCATCAGGGCGGATAACGCGTACCAAGAGACCCAGTACTTC.

The chain uses TRBV6-5 and TRBJ2-1; TRBD2 might be the D (6 bases). V lost 5 bases to trimming and J lost 10 bases, with 18 bases between them. The germline gives CDR1 MNHEY, CDR2 SVGAGI. The CDR3 runs 14 residues. CDR3 residues: CASSRGTPTGEQFF. In nucleotides, the CDR3 is TGTGCCAGCAGTAGAGGGACTCCCACCGGCGAGCAGTTCTTC.

The chain joins TRBV4-1 to TRBJ1-5; maybe TRBD1 (5 bases). CDR3 length: 16 residues. The germline V gene has CDR1 MGHRA and CDR2 YSYEKL. V was shortened by 1 base and J by 7 bases, with 17 bases between the two germline ends. This CDR3 reads CASSQGRGGTHQPQHF. CDR3 DNA sequence: TGCGCCAGCAGCCAAGGGAGGGGAGGGACCCACCAGCCCCAGCATTTT.

V gene TRBV6-6 combines with J gene TRBJ2-3; no firm D call. V was trimmed by 6 bases and J by 3 bases, leaving 10 bases between them. The germline CDR1 and CDR2 sequences are MNHNY and SVGAGI (reference sequence). The CDR3 has 13 amino acids. CDR3 nucleotides: TGTGCCAGCAGGCAGGAAGTAACAGATACGCAGTATTTT. Translating gives CASRQEVTDTQYF.

V gene TRBV20-1 combines with J gene TRBJ2-7; D unresolved. V shed 7 bases and J shed 6 bases, with 10 bases lying between them. The CDR3 sequence is 10 residues long. Germline CDR1 and CDR2: DFQATT and SNEGSKA (reference sequence). For the CDR3, the DNA is TGCAGTGTAGATGGGCGCGAGCAGTACTTC. This codes for CSVDGREQYF.

This chain links TRBV18 with TRBJ1-1; D not certain. CDR1 and CDR2 from the germline V gene are KGHSH and LQKENI. Trimming removed 3 bases at V and 2 bases at J, with 13 bases between. The CDR3 has 15 residues. The CDR3 protein is CASSPRLPDNTEAFF. CDR3 DNA: TGTGCCAGCTCACCCCGGTTGCCAGACAACACTGAAGCTTTCTTT.

J is TRBJ2-7 and V is TRBV7-2, with a tentative D call TRBD1 (5 bases). The V gene's germline CDR1 is SGHTA and CDR2 FQGNSA. The CDR3 covers 15 residues. The V end lost 3 bases, the J end lost 2 bases, and 14 bases lay between the germline ends. The CDR3 loop is CASSFRPGSPYEQYF. In DNA form, the CDR3 reads TGTGCCAGCAGCTTTAGACCAGGGTCCCCCTACGAGCAGTACTTC.